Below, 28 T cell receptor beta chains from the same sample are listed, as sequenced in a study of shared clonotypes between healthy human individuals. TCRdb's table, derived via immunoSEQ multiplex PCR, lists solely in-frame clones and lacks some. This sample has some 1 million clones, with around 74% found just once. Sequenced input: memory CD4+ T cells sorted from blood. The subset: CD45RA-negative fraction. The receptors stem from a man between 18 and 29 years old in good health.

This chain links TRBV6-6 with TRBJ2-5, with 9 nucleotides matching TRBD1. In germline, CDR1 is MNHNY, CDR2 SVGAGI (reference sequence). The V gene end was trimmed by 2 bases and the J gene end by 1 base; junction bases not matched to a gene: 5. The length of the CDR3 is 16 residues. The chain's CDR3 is CASSYRQGVSQETQYF. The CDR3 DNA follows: TGTGCCAGCAGTTACCGACAGGGGGTCTCCCAAGAGACCCAGTACTTC.

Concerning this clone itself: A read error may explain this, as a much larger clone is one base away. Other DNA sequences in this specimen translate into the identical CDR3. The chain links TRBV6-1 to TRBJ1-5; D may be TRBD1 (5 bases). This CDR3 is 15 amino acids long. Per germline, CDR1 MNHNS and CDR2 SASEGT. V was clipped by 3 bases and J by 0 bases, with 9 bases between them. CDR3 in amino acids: CASSDGGYSNQPQHF. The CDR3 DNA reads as TGTGCCAGCAGTGATGGGGGATATAGCAATCAGCCCCAGCATTTT.

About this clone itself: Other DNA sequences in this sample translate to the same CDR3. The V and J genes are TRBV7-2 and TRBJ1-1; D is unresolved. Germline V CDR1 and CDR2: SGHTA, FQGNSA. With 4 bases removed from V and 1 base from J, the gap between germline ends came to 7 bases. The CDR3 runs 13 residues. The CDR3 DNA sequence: TGTGCCAGCAGCTCACATCGGAACACTGAAGCTTTCTTT. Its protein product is CASSSHRNTEAFF.

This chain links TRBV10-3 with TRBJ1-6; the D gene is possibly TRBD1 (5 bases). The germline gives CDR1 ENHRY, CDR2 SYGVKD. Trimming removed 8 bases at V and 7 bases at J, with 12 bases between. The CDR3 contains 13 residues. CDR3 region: CAIGGIGNSPLHF. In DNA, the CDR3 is TGTGCCATCGGGGGGATAGGGAATTCACCCCTCCACTTT.

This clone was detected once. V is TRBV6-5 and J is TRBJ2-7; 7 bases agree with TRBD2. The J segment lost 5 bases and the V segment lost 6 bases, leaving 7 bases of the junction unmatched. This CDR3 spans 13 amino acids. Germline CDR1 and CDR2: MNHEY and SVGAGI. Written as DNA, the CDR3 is TGTGCCAGCAGCCGAACCACTAGCGACGAGCAGTACTTC. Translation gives CASSRTTSDEQYF.

Here the CDR3 reads CASSLGGGYTEAFF. CDR3 in DNA: TGTGCCAGCAGCTTGGGGGGAGGGTACACTGAAGCTTTCTTT. The chain is built from TRBV5-4 and TRBJ1-1; D gene uncertain. Germline V CDR1 and CDR2: SGHNT, YYREEE (reference sequence). Trimming took 0 bases from V and 3 from J, leaving 9 bases between them. CDR3 length: 14 amino acids.

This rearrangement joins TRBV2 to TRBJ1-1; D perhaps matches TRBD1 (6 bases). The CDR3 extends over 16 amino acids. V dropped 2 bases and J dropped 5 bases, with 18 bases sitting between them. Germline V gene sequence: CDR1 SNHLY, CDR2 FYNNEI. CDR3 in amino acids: CASSERVPGVGTEAFF. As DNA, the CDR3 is TGTGCCAGCAGTGAACGTGTCCCAGGGGTAGGAACTGAAGCTTTCTTT.

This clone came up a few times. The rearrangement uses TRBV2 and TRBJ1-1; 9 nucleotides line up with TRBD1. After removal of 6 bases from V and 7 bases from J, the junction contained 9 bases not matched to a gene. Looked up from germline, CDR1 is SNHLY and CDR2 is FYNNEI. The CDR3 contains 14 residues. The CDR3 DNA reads TGTGCCAGCAGGGGGGACAGGGTTCTGGGTGAAGCTTTCTTT. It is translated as CASRGDRVLGEAFF.

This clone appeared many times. The CDR3 DNA reads as TGCGCCAGCAGCCAAGAGGGGACAGGGTCATACTCACCCCTCCACTTT. Translated, it gives CASSQEGTGSYSPLHF. V gene TRBV4-1 combines with J gene TRBJ1-6; 9 nucleotides line up with TRBD1. Germline V CDR1 and CDR2: MGHRA, YSYEKL. Unmatched junction bases numbered 7, after V lost 0 bases and J lost 10 bases. The CDR3 sequence is 16 residues long.

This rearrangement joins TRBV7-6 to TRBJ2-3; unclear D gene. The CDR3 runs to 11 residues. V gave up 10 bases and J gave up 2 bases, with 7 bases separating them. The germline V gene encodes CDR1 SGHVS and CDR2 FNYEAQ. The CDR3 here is CAIMTTDTQYF. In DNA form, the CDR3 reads TGTGCCATCATGACCACAGATACGCAGTATTTT.

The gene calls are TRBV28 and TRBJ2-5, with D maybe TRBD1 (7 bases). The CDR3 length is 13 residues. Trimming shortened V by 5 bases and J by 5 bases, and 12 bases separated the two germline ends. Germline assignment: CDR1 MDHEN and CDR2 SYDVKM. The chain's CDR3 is CASSLPGGETQYF. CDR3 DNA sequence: TGTGCCAGCAGTCTCCCAGGGGGGGAGACCCAGTACTTC.

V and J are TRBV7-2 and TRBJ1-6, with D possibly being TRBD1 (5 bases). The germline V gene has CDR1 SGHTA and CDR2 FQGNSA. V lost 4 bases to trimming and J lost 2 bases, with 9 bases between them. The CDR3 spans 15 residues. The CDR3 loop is CASSSQGPYNSPLHF. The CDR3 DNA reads TGTGCCAGCAGCTCCCAGGGTCCCTATAATTCACCCCTCCACTTT.

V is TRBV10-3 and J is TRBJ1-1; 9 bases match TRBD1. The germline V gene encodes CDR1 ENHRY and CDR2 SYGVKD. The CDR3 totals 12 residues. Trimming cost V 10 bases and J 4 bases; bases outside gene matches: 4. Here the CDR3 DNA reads TGTGCCACCGGGACAGGGACCACTGAAGCTTTCTTT. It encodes CATGTGTTEAFF.

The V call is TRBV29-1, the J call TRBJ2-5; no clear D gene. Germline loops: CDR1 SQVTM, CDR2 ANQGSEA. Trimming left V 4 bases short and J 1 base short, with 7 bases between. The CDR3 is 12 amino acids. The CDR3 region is CSVGSVQETQYF. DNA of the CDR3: TGCAGCGTTGGGTCAGTCCAAGAGACCCAGTACTTC.

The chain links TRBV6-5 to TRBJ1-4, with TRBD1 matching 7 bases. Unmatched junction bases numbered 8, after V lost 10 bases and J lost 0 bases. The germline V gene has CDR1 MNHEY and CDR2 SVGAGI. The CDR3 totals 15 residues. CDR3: CATAPTGATNEKLFF. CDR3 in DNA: TGTGCCACCGCGCCTACAGGGGCAACTAATGAAAAACTGTTTTTT.

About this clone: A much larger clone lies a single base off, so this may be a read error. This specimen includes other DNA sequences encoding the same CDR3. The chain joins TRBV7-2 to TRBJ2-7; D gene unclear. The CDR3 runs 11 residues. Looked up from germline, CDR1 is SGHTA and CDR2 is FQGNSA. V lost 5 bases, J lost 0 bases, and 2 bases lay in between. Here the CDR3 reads CASSLSYEQYF. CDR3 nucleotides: TGTGCCAGCAGCCTCTCCTACGAGCAGTACTTC.

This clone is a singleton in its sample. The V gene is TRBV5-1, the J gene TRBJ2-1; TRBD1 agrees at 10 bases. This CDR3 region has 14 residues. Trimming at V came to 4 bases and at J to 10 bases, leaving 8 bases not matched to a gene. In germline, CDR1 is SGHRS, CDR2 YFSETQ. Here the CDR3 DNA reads TGCGCCAGCAGCACGACCGGGACAGGGGTAGAGCAGTTCTTC. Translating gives CASSTTGTGVEQFF.

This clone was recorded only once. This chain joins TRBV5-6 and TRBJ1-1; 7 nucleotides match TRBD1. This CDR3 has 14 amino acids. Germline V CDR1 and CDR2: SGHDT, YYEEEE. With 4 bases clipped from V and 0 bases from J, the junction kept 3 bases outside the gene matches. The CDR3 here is CASSRGQMNTEAFF. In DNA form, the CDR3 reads TGTGCCAGCAGCCGGGGACAGATGAACACTGAAGCTTTCTTT.

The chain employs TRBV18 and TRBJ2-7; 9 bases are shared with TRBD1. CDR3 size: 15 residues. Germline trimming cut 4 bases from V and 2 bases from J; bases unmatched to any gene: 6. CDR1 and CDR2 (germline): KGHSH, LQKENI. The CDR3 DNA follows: TGTGCCAGCTCACAAACCGGGACAGGGCCCTACGAGCAGTACTTC. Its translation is CASSQTGTGPYEQYF.

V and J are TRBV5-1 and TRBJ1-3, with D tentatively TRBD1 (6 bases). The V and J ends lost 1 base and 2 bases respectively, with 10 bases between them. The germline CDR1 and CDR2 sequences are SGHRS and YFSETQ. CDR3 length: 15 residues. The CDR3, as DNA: TGCGCCAGCAGCTTGAGGGAGGGGGCTGGAAACACCATATATTTT. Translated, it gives CASSLREGAGNTIYF.

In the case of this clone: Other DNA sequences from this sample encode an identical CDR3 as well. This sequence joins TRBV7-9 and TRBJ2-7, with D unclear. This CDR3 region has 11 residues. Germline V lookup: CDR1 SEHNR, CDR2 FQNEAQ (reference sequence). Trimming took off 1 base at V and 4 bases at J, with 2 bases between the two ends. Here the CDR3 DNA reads TGTGCCAGCAGCTTAGAGTACGAGCAGTACTTC. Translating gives CASSLEYEQYF.

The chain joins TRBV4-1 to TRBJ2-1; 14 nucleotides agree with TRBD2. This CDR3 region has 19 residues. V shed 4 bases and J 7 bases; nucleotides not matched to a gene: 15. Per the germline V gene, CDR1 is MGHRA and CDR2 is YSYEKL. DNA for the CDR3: TGCGCCAGCAGCCTGACCCCGGGACTAGCGGGGGCTATTTCTAATGAGCAGTTCTTC. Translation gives CASSLTPGLAGAISNEQFF.

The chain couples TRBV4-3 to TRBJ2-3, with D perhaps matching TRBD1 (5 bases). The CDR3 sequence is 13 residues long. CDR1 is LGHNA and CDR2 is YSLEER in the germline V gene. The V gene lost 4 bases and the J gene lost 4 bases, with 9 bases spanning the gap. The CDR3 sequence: CASSLQGSDTQYF. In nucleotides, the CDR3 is TGCGCCAGCAGCCTTCAGGGTTCAGATACGCAGTATTTT.

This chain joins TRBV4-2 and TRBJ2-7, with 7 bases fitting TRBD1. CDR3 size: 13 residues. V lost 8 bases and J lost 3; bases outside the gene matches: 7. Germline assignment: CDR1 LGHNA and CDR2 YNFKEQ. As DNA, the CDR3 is TGTGCCAGCGTCCGAGGGGGCAACTACGAGCAGTACTTC. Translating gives CASVRGGNYEQYF.

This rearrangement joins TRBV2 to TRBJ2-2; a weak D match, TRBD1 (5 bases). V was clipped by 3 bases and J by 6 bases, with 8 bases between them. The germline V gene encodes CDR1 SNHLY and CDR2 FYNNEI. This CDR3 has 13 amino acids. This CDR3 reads CASSDAGSGELFF. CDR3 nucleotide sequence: TGTGCCAGCAGTGATGCAGGGTCCGGGGAGCTGTTTTTT.

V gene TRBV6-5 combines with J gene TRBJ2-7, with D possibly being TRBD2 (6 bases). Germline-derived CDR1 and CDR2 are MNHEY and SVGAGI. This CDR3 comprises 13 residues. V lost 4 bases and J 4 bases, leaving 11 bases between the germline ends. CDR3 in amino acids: CASSSSEGYEQYF. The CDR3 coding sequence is TGTGCCAGCAGTTCCTCGGAGGGATACGAGCAGTACTTC.

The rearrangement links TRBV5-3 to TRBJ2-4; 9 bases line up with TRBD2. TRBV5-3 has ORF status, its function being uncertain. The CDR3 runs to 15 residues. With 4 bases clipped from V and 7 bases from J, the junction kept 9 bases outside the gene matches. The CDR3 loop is CARSRREGRRNIQYF. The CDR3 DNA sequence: TGTGCCAGAAGCAGGCGGGAGGGCCGTCGGAACATTCAGTACTTC.

The chain's CDR3 is CASRTGWGYSNQPQHF. CDR3 nucleotide sequence: TGTGCCAGTAGGACAGGTTGGGGTTATAGCAATCAGCCCCAGCATTTT. The rearrangement links TRBV19 to TRBJ1-5; possibly TRBD1 for D (6 bases). Trimming left V 6 bases short and J 0 bases short, with 15 bases between. The CDR3 is made up of 16 amino acids. Germline values: CDR1 LNHDA, CDR2 SQIVND (reference sequence).